This T cell receptor (beta chain) was identified in a study of shared clonotypes between healthy human individuals. Study-level background: CD4 naive and CD4 memory each took three plates per donor, while CD8 naive took two and CD8 memory one.

In the naive CD8 group, cells lacked CD45RO and were positively selected for CCR7, so terminally differentiated effector memory CD45RA+ cells were left out. Broader study findings: Naive CD4 clonotype sharing across a few donors was about 5%.

Authors' methods: Filtering differed for immunoSEQ, which gave only junction sequences without quality scores. TCRdb's copy holds only in-frame clones and misses some; the assay was immunoSEQ multiplex PCR. That table gives V, J and clone size, and the DNA gave D and trimming. The sample gives millions of clones, more than 85% of which show up once; under 2% is in the top ten. Details on this clone: Its antigen is still unknown.

Germline V lookup: CDR1 LNHDA, CDR2 SQIVND (reference sequence). The CDR3 consists of 12 residues. V dropped 6 bases and J dropped 2 bases, with 8 bases sitting between them. The chain combines TRBV19 with TRBJ2-7, with TRBD2 as a possible D gene (6 bases). The source material was naive CD8+ T cells from PBMCs. The origin of this receptor is a man aged 18 to 30 in good health. Some clones in this sample may be carry-over from other donors' samples. CDR3 sequence reads: CASRSGAYEQYF. The DNA for the CDR3 is TGTGCCAGTAGGTCGGGAGCCTACGAGCAGTACTTC.